A single sample gave rise to the 7 T cell receptor beta chains below, sequenced in a study of beta chain features in type 1 diabetes. Expressed TCRB transcripts were sequenced after all isolated RNA was converted to cDNA. Sequenced by immunoSEQ multiplex PCR; TCRdb stores in-frame clones only, minus some. Of around 290,000 clones in the sample, about 7.8% were seen once. The sequenced sample was central memory CD4+ T cells from blood. The receptor source for this set is a young woman in good health.

This sequence joins TRBV21-1 and TRBJ1-6. TRBV21-1 is a pseudogene segment. The CDR3 is 15 amino acids. The CDR3 nucleotides read TGTGCCAGCAGCAAAGGATTACCGGGGCATTCACCCCTCCACTTT. Translation gives CASSKGLPGHSPLHF.

This clone has at least ten counts. This chain connects TRBV7-9 to TRBJ2-3, with D perhaps matching TRBD1 (5 bases). The V end lost 5 bases, the J end lost 1 base, and 7 bases lay between the germline ends. Germline CDR1 reads SEHNR; CDR2 reads FQNEAQ (reference sequence). This CDR3 region has 13 residues. The CDR3 DNA sequence: TGTGCCAGCAGCGTACAGGGCACAGATACGCAGTATTTT. This gives the protein CASSVQGTDTQYF.

This clone appeared a few times. V and J are TRBV14 and TRBJ2-7; D is uncertain. Germline V gene lookup returns CDR1 SGHDN and CDR2 FVKESK. Trimming removed 4 bases from V and 6 bases from J, with 13 bases in between. There are 13 residues in the CDR3. The CDR3 spells CASSRNGPAEQYV. CDR3 coding DNA: TGTGCCAGCAGCCGCAATGGTCCCGCCGAGCAGTACGTC.

The V gene is TRBV7-2, the J gene TRBJ1-2; D is uncertain. Trimming removed 0 bases from V and 5 bases from J, with 4 bases in between. This CDR3 is built from 12 residues. Germline lookup yields CDR1 SGHTA and CDR2 FQGNSA. The CDR3: CASSLALYGYTF. The DNA of the CDR3 is TGTGCCAGCAGCTTAGCTCTTTATGGCTACACCTTC.

This clone has at least ten counts. V usage is TRBV25-1 and J usage is TRBJ2-5, with no clear D. The CDR3 runs 10 residues. Trimming pared 6 bases from V and 4 bases from J, leaving 3 bases between. In germline, CDR1 is MGHDK, CDR2 SYGVNS. CDR3 nucleotide sequence: TGTGCCAGCAGAAGAGAGACCCAGTACTTC. Translation gives CASRRETQYF.

This clone occurred a few times. A single base separates this from a much larger clone, so it may be a read error. This chain uses TRBV11-3 with TRBJ2-3; D unresolved. CDR1 is SGHNT, CDR2 YENEEA, per germline. V lost 0 bases, J lost 6 bases, and 4 bases lay in between. The CDR3 is 12 residues long. In nucleotides, the CDR3 is TGTGCCAGCAGCTTAGAGAGGGATACGCAGTATTTT. Translation: CASSLERDTQYF.

The chain uses TRBV6-7 and TRBJ1-4; the D gene is possibly TRBD1 (5 bases). TRBV6-7 is placed among ORFs of uncertain function. The CDR3 totals 13 residues. V was shortened by 7 bases and J by 5 bases, with 11 bases between the two germline ends. Here the CDR3 reads CASNLDRNEKLFF. In DNA form, the CDR3 reads TGTGCCAGCAACCTTGACAGAAATGAAAAACTGTTTTTT.